A selection of T cell receptor beta chains follows, all from one sample in a study of T cell repertoires in cytomegalovirus infection. TCRdb re-derived calls from the reads in MiXCR, one entry per CDR3 protein. The sample contains hundreds of thousands of distinct CDR3 sequences, roughly 34% of which appear only once. Their antigens are not known. The sequenced sample was cultured PBMCs, obtained from culture after CMV antigen stimulation. The receptors were sampled from a human donor in good health (CMV status not recorded). Some clones in this sample may be carry-over from other donors' samples. Each CDR3 is given with its conserved first and last residue. A D gene is named only where the DNA matches it firmly. Not all rows give a size; the values are once, few, many and, for expanded clones, a class.

d_call	v_call	j_call	clone_size	cdr3_nt	cdr3_aa
-	TRBV7-2	TRBJ1-2	-	TGTGCCAGCACCACTTCCCAGACGGGACCGCGAACGTATGGCTACACCTTC	CASTTSQTGPRTYGYTF
TRBD2	TRBV6-2/TRBV6-3	TRBJ2-1	-	TGTGCCAGCAGCAGCGCGACTAGCGCGGACTACAATGAGCAGTTCTTC	CASSSATSADYNEQFF
TRBD1	TRBV5-1	TRBJ1-2	many	TGCGCCAGCAGCGACGAGGGGACAGGATCAGGGTATGGCTACACCTTC	CASSDEGTGSGYGYTF
-	TRBV14	TRBJ2-7	few	TGTGCCAGCAGCCCCCACCAGAGCTCCTACGAGCAGTACTTC	CASSPHQSSYEQYF
-	TRBV6-6	TRBJ1-1	-	TGTGCCAGCAGTTACAGAAGGGATGGGGAAGCTTTCTTT	CASSYRRDGEAFF
-	TRBV6-2/TRBV6-3	TRBJ2-1	-	TGTGCCAGCAAAAGGGGGGAGACCATCAATGAGCAGTTCTTC	CASKRGETINEQFF
TRBD1	TRBV4-2	TRBJ2-7	-	TGTGCCAGCAGCCAAGAGGGGGACAGGGATTACGAGCAGTACTTC	CASSQEGDRDYEQYF
-	TRBV29-1	TRBJ2-4	-	TGCAGCGTGGGGGCCAGGGGCGAAAACATTCAGTACTTC	CSVGARGENIQYF
-	TRBV6-6	TRBJ2-1	few	TGTGCCAGCAGTACACCTACAAATGAGCAGTTCTTC	CASSTPTNEQFF
TRBD1	TRBV20-1	TRBJ1-5	-	TGCAGTGCTAGAGCAGGGGGTGATCAGCCCCAGCATTTT	CSARAGGDQPQHF
-	TRBV24-1	TRBJ2-5	once	TGTGCCACCAGTGACATAACAGGGTTGGAGACCCAGTACTTC	CATSDITGLETQYF
-	TRBV7-2	TRBJ1-1	many	TGTGCCAGCAGCTTGGGGCGGGGAGTTGAAGCTTTCTTT	CASSLGRGVEAFF
-	TRBV7-6	TRBJ2-6	few	TGTGCCAGCAGCTTAACGGACTCTGGGGCCAACGTCCTGACTTTC	CASSLTDSGANVLTF
-	TRBV20-1	TRBJ2-1	-	TGCAGTGCTAGAGATCATGGACAAATCGGGCAGTTCTTC	CSARDHGQIGQFF
-	TRBV11-2	TRBJ1-2	-	TGTGCCAGCAGCCCCCGGACACCTTTAGCTAACTATGGCTACACCTTC	CASSPRTPLANYGYTF
-	TRBV7-2	TRBJ1-5	-	TGTGCCAGCAGCTTAGGGTGGGATCGGGTCAATCAGCCCCAGCATTTT	CASSLGWDRVNQPQHF
-	TRBV7-2	TRBJ2-3	few	TGTGCCAGCAGCATCCGGGAAACCACAGATACGCAGTATTTT	CASSIRETTDTQYF
-	TRBV25-1	TRBJ2-1	-	TGTGCCAGCAGTGAAGGGACGGAATACAATGAGCAGTTCTTC	CASSEGTEYNEQFF
-	TRBV6-2/TRBV6-3	TRBJ2-5	-	TGTGCCAGCAGCCGACACAGCCAAGAGACCCAGTACTTC	CASSRHSQETQYF